The 32 T cell receptor beta chains below were found in one sample sequenced in a study of prognosis after radiotherapy for stage I lung cancer. Genomic DNA was the source, and TCR beta CDR3 was amplified from it by two-round multiplex PCR. Individual primers that were specific to each TRBV and TRBJ gene served in first-round PCR. TCRdb passed the multiplex PCR reads through MiXCR, listing each CDR3 protein once. This table holds tens of thousands of distinct CDR3 sequences, around 27% found once. The sample consisted of PBMCs, taken before or after stereotactic body radiation therapy (not recorded which). Receptors originate from a donor over 45 with non-small cell lung cancer.

Remarks on this clonotype: Without the conserved terminal phenylalanine or tryptophan, this CDR3 likely stems from a read error. The chain carries TRBV3-1 and TRBJ1-2; TRBD1 matches 8 bases. Germline loops: CDR1 LGHDT, CDR2 YNNKEL (reference sequence). CDR3 length: 14 amino acids. The CDR3 region is CASSQTGVNYRYTS. The CDR3 DNA reads as TGTGCCAGCAGCCAGACAGGGGTAAACTATCGCTACACCTCC.

The gene calls are TRBV7-3 and TRBJ2-5; TRBD2 agrees at 8 bases. V dropped 4 bases and J dropped 1; count of bases not matched to a gene: 8. Germline lookup yields CDR1 SGHTA and CDR2 FQGTGA. This CDR3 region has 16 residues. CDR3 sequence (DNA): TGTGCCAGCAGCTCCCCGGGGGGGCCCCCCCAAGAGACCCAGTACTTC. This codes for CASSSPGGPPQETQYF.

This clonotype was detected ten times or more. This CDR3 reads CASSERFGPSNEKLFF. CDR3 sequence (DNA): TGTGCCAGCAGTGAACGATTCGGGCCCTCTAATGAAAAACTGTTTTTT. The chain joins TRBV6-1 to TRBJ1-4, with D unclear. This CDR3 is 16 amino acids long. Germline CDR1 MNHNS, CDR2 SASEGT. V was trimmed by 2 bases and J by 3 bases, leaving 13 bases between them.

This clonotype was detected many times. The rearrangement links TRBV9 to TRBJ1-3; D not certain. CDR3 length: 14 amino acids. CDR1 is SGDLS and CDR2 is YYNGEE in the germline V gene. V was shortened by 0 bases and J by 2 bases, with 6 bases between the two germline ends. CDR3 coding DNA: TGTGCCAGCAGCGTAGACGAGACTGGAAACACCATATATTTT. Protein: CASSVDETGNTIYF.

This clonotype was found many times. J is TRBJ1-6 and V is TRBV20-1; maybe TRBD1 (6 bases). V was clipped by 2 bases and J by 9 bases, with 20 bases between them. This CDR3 region has 16 residues. Germline values: CDR1 DFQATT, CDR2 SNEGSKA (reference sequence). CDR3 nucleotides: TGCAGTGCTAGATCTACAGGGAATTCCGGGGGTTCACCCCTCCACTTT. This gives the protein CSARSTGNSGGSPLHF.

In its sample, this clonotype was seen many times. Here the CDR3 DNA reads TGTGCCAGCACGATGGGGCTCTACGAGCAGTACTTC. The encoded protein is CASTMGLYEQYF. This sequence joins TRBV2 and TRBJ2-7, with D possibly TRBD1 on 5 matching bases. In germline, CDR1 is SNHLY, CDR2 FYNNEI. V lost 7 bases and J lost 3, with 10 bases in between. The CDR3 sequence is 12 residues long.

A note on this clonotype: A read error may explain this, as a much larger clone is one base away. CDR3 bases: TGCGCCAGCAGCTTGGGCGTGACCCAAGAGACCCAGTACTTC. Protein product: CASSLGVTQETQYF. The V and J genes are TRBV5-1 and TRBJ2-5; D not certain. V dropped 0 bases and J dropped 1 base, with 7 bases sitting between them. In germline, CDR1 is SGHRS, CDR2 YFSETQ. CDR3 length: 14 residues.

The table lists this clonotype with many counts. The chain couples TRBV7-2 to TRBJ1-2; D not resolved. Trimming removed 5 bases at V and 8 bases at J, with 12 bases between. The CDR3 contains 12 residues. Germline V lookup: CDR1 SGHTA, CDR2 FQGNSA. CDR3 DNA: TGTGCCAGCAGCCTCGACATAGTAGGCTACACCTTC. Its protein product is CASSLDIVGYTF.

In its sample, this clonotype was seen many times. The chain combines TRBV10-2 with TRBJ1-2; the match to TRBD1 covers 10 bases. The V segment lost 6 bases and the J segment 2 bases; nucleotides outside the gene matches: 6. Germline V gene data show CDR1 as WSHSY and CDR2 as SAAADI. The CDR3 covers 15 residues. The CDR3 loop reads CASRTTGGENYGYTF. CDR3 sequence (DNA): TGCGCCAGCAGGACGACAGGGGGCGAGAACTATGGCTACACCTTC.

Regarding this clonotype: As the CDR3 is not closed by the conserved phenylalanine or tryptophan, this likely results from a read error. This chain links TRBV6-2 or TRBV6-3 with TRBJ2-1; D gene ambiguous. The CDR3 sequence is 17 residues long. CDR1 MNHEY and CDR2 SVGEGT come from the germline V gene. The ends were cut back, 6 bases at V and 4 bases at J, with 22 bases in the middle. CDR3 protein: CASSSRRAALSYNEQFL. The CDR3 nucleotides are TGTGCCAGCAGCTCCCGTCGGGCAGCCCTAAGTTACAATGAGCAGTTCTTG.

The chain uses TRBV7-9 and TRBJ2-1; 8 bases map to TRBD2. Germline trimming cut 1 base from V and 3 bases from J; bases unmatched to any gene: 5. CDR1 and CDR2 (germline): SEHNR, FQNEAQ (reference sequence). This CDR3 region has 16 residues. CDR3 in amino acids: CASSLDAGGYYNEQFF. In nucleotides, the CDR3 is TGTGCCAGCAGCTTAGACGCGGGGGGTTACTACAATGAGCAGTTCTTC.

With respect to this clonotype: An end of the junction differs from the germline gene, which may be a read error. V and J are TRBV4-1 and TRBJ1-4; 8 bases line up with TRBD1. Germline values: CDR1 MGHRA, CDR2 YSYEKL. This CDR3 spans 17 amino acids. CDR3 nucleotides: TGCGCTAGCATCCAGGCCCCCGGAGCAGGGGGCTCTGAAAAACTGTTTTTT. Amino acid sequence: CASIQAPGAGGSEKLFF.

In this sample, this clonotype turned up many times. This chain joins TRBV19 and TRBJ2-7, with a weak D call TRBD2 (5 bases). Trimming cost V 7 bases and J 6 bases, with 19 bases left between them. The CDR3 spans 14 residues. Per germline, CDR1 LNHDA and CDR2 SQIVND (reference sequence). CDR3 nucleotide sequence: TGTGCCAGTACCCCAGGTCGGGGTCCCTCCGAGCAGTACTTC. Its protein product is CASTPGRGPSEQYF.

Ten or more counts support this clonotype. J is TRBJ2-3 and V is TRBV16; D gene ambiguous. Trimming removed 2 bases from V and 3 bases from J, with 6 bases in between. Germline V lookup: CDR1 KGHSY, CDR2 FQNENV. The CDR3 extends over 13 amino acids. DNA of the CDR3: TGTGCCAGCAGCCAAATCGGTACAGATACGCAGTATTTT. Protein sequence: CASSQIGTDTQYF.

The rearrangement links TRBV6-2 or TRBV6-3 to TRBJ1-6; D is unclear. V was trimmed by 5 bases and J by 9 bases, leaving 11 bases between them. Germline V CDR1 and CDR2: MNHEY, SVGEGT. The CDR3 consists of 13 residues. In nucleotides, the CDR3 is TGTGCCAGCAGTCCAGTGGTTAGTTCACCCCTCCACTTT. It is translated as CASSPVVSSPLHF.

This clonotype was counted at least ten times. V gene TRBV6-5 combines with J gene TRBJ1-1; D unclear. Per the germline V gene, CDR1 is MNHEY and CDR2 is SVGAGI. V shed 2 bases and J shed 3 bases, with 10 bases lying between them. The CDR3 loop spans 14 amino acids. The CDR3 DNA sequence: TGTGCCAGCAGTTACACCGGACGGGACACTGAAGCTTTCTTT. It codes for CASSYTGRDTEAFF.

This clonotype was counted many times. The chain has TRBV2 and TRBJ2-7, with 7 bases matching TRBD1. Trimming took 6 bases from V and 3 from J; bases not matched to a gene: 2. Germline V gives CDR1 SNHLY, CDR2 FYNNEI. The CDR3 runs 12 residues. The CDR3 protein is CASRGQFYEQYF. In DNA, the CDR3 is TGTGCCAGCAGGGGACAGTTCTACGAGCAGTACTTC.

As for this clonotype: A single base is all that separates this from a far larger clone, so a read error is likely. V and J are TRBV6-9 and TRBJ1-1; D gene unclear. Germline CDR1 and CDR2: MNHGY and SVAAGI. The ends were cut back, 3 bases at V and 2 bases at J, with 7 bases in the middle. The CDR3 runs 13 residues. Here the CDR3 reads CASSYIRNTEAFF. CDR3 DNA sequence: TGTGCCAGCAGTTACATTAGAAACACTGAAGCTTTCTTT.

This clonotype was detected many times. The chain has TRBV19 and TRBJ2-3; D call uncertain. The CDR3 has 14 amino acids. V was cut by 6 bases and J by 2 bases, with 12 bases left in between. CDR1 is LNHDA and CDR2 is SQIVND in the germline V gene (reference sequence). CDR3 in amino acids: CASSLEAITDTQYF. The CDR3 nucleotides read TGTGCCAGTAGCCTTGAGGCTATCACAGATACGCAGTATTTT. The full variable domain, completed using reference TRBV19 and TRBJ2-3, is DGGITQSPKYLFRKEGQNVTLSCEQNLNHDAMYWYRQDPGQGLRLIYYSQIVNDFQKGDIAEGYSVSREKKESFPLTVTSAQKNPTAFYLCASSLEAITDTQYFGPGTRLTVL.

This rearrangement joins TRBV3-1 to TRBJ1-1, with D uncertain. The germline gives CDR1 LGHDT, CDR2 YNNKEL (reference sequence). CDR3 size: 14 residues. V shed 2 bases and J shed 1 base, with 8 bases lying between them. The CDR3 DNA follows: TGTGCCAGCAGCCAAAGGGCAGAGAACACTGAAGCTTTCTTT. This sequence encodes CASSQRAENTEAFF.

This clonotype was found many times. V gene TRBV30 combines with J gene TRBJ1-2; D call uncertain. V dropped 3 bases and J dropped 5 bases, with 10 bases sitting between them. Germline values: CDR1 GTSNPN, CDR2 SVGIG (reference sequence). This CDR3 has 12 amino acids. This CDR3 is CAWRRTAYGYTF. CDR3 bases: TGTGCCTGGAGACGGACGGCTTATGGCTACACCTTC.

A note on this clonotype: The conserved closing phenylalanine or tryptophan is absent in this CDR3, likely reflecting a read error. The chain employs TRBV6-6 and TRBJ1-6, with TRBD1 as a possible D gene (6 bases). CDR1 is MNHNY and CDR2 is SVGAGI in the germline V gene (reference sequence). The CDR3 spans 16 residues. The CDR3 nucleotides read TGTGCCAGCAGTTACTCGAGGGGACAAAGGGATTCACCGCTCCACCTT. Its translation is CASSYSRGQRDSPLHL.

This chain uses TRBV5-1 with TRBJ1-2; D not resolved. CDR1 is SGHRS and CDR2 is YFSETQ in the germline V gene. V was clipped by 0 bases and J by 2 bases, with 11 bases between them. The CDR3 is 15 amino acids. This CDR3 is CASSLGVQENYGYTF. Written as DNA, the CDR3 is TGCGCCAGCAGCTTGGGAGTGCAGGAAAACTATGGCTACACCTTC.

This clonotype has at least ten counts. J is TRBJ2-2 and V is TRBV9; D is possibly TRBD2 (5 bases). Trimming pared 4 bases from V and 6 bases from J, leaving 13 bases between. The CDR3 sequence is 14 residues long. The germline CDR1 and CDR2 sequences are SGDLS and YYNGEE. The CDR3 DNA reads TGTGCCAGCAGCCCGGGATCCCCGGCCGGGGAGCTGTTTTTT. Its translation: CASSPGSPAGELFF.

Comment on this clonotype: It is likely a read error: a sequence one base away is far more abundant. V usage is TRBV6-4 and J usage is TRBJ1-6; weak D call: TRBD1 (5 bases). The CDR3 is 14 residues long. Germline values: CDR1 MRHNA, CDR2 SNTAGT. Trimming removed 5 bases from V and 11 bases from J, with 16 bases in between. In nucleotides, the CDR3 is TGTGCCAGCAGTAAACAGGCGAGGAATCCACCCCTCCACTTT. It specifies CASSKQARNPPLHF.

The table lists this clonotype with many counts. This chain uses TRBV20-1 with TRBJ2-1; 12 bases agree with TRBD2. Losses at the gene ends were 6 bases for V and 8 bases for J; bases not matched to a gene: 11. Germline loops: CDR1 DFQATT, CDR2 SNEGSKA (reference sequence). The CDR3 has 15 amino acids. The CDR3 here is CSAPSGGAVLYEQFF. The CDR3 DNA is TGCAGTGCACCTAGCGGGGGGGCCGTCCTCTATGAGCAGTTCTTC.

The table lists this clonotype with many counts. CDR3 nucleotides: TGTGCCAGCATCAAAGCCAGGGGGTCTATCTACGAGCAGTACTTC. Protein: CASIKARGSIYEQYF. J is TRBJ2-7 and V is TRBV28, with TRBD1 matching 7 bases. Unmatched junction bases numbered 12, after V lost 7 bases and J lost 3 bases. Germline V CDR1 and CDR2: MDHEN, SYDVKM. This CDR3 contains 15 residues.

A remark on this clonotype: A read error is the likely source, as a far larger clone sits one nucleotide away. The chain links TRBV6-8 to TRBJ1-2, with no clear D. The V and J ends lost 7 bases and 6 bases respectively, with 18 bases between them. In germline, CDR1 is MNHGY, CDR2 SAAAGT. The CDR3 sequence is 14 residues long. The CDR3 reads CASNRADGVNGYTF. The CDR3 nucleotides are TGTGCCAGCAACCGGGCCGACGGGGTCAATGGCTACACCTTC.

In its sample, this clonotype was seen once. This clone may be a read error of a much larger clone one base away. This chain joins TRBV7-3 and TRBJ1-1, with D maybe TRBD1 (5 bases). The CDR3 is made up of 14 amino acids. In germline, CDR1 is SGHTA, CDR2 FQGTGA. V lost 6 bases and J 2 bases, leaving 13 bases between the germline ends. CDR3 DNA: TGTGCCAGCAGACCCGGGACGGCTAACACTGAAGCTTTCTTT. Encoded protein: CASRPGTANTEAFF.

This clonotype was seen ten or more times. The gene calls are TRBV11-2 and TRBJ2-1; 8 nucleotides line up with TRBD1. CDR3 length equals 15 residues. Trimming took 4 bases from V and 4 from J; bases not matched to a gene: 6. Looked up from germline, CDR1 is SGHAT and CDR2 is FQNNGV. The CDR3 protein is CASSSRTGYYNEQFF. The CDR3 bases are TGTGCCAGCAGCTCTCGGACAGGGTATTACAATGAGCAGTTCTTC.

This clonotype was found many times. The CDR3 nucleotides are TGTGCCAGGCAGGGTTGGGCCCATTGGTATGAGCAGTTCTTC. Translating it yields CARQGWAHWYEQFF. The chain employs TRBV25-1 and TRBJ2-1; D might be TRBD1 (5 bases). The germline V and J ends were trimmed by 9 bases and 8 bases, with 20 bases remaining between them. Germline V gene sequence: CDR1 MGHDK, CDR2 SYGVNS. The CDR3 contains 14 residues.

In the case of this clonotype: Given a far larger clone just one base away, this is likely a sequencing read error. The chain uses TRBV6-9 and TRBJ2-2; a weak D match, TRBD1 (6 bases). The CDR3 length is 17 residues. The germline gives CDR1 MNHGY, CDR2 SVAAGI. CDR3 DNA: TGTGCCAGCAGCACCACCCCCGGACAGCCGAAGACCGGGGAGCTGTTTTTT. It specifies CASSTTPGQPKTGELFF.